These T cell receptor beta chains were read from a single sample in a study of tumour-infiltrating T cells in Burkitt lymphoma. Assay: immunoSEQ multiplex PCR; the TCRdb copy retains only in-frame clones and omits some. The sample holds around 2,100 clones; roughly 15% are singletons and the top ten take roughly 10%. Sequences were obtained from tumor tissue from a relapse. Receptor source: a human donor with relapsed Burkitt lymphoma. CDR3s include the opening cysteine and the closing phenylalanine or tryptophan. The D gene is left open where the match is weak. Clone size is not always given. Where it is, it says once, few, many or a class for expanded clones.

>-|TRBJ2-7|TRBV15|few
TGTGCCACCAGCTTCGGGCCCACCTACGAGCAGTACTTC
CATSFGPTYEQYF
>TRBD1|TRBJ2-7|TRBV28|few
TGTGCCAGCAGTTTATCTCAGGCGACAGGGTGGACCTACGAGCAGTACTTC
CASSLSQATGWTYEQYF
>TRBD1|TRBJ1-1|TRBV4-1|few
TGCGCCAGCAGCATTCGACAGGGCCCTTGGAGCACTGAAGCTTTCTTT
CASSIRQGPWSTEAFF
>-|TRBJ2-7|TRBV5-6|few
TGTGCCAGCAGCGGGCAGGACTACTTTTACGAGCAGTACTTC
CASSGQDYFYEQYF
>-|TRBJ2-2|TRBV11-3|few
TGTGCCAGCAGCTTAGCTATCACCGGGGAGCTGTTTTTT
CASSLAITGELFF
>-|TRBJ1-1|TRBV2|few
TGTGCCAGCAGGACAGGACAGATGAACACTGAAGCTTTCTTT
CASRTGQMNTEAFF
>TRBD1|TRBJ2-2|TRBV11-1|-
TGTGCCAGCAGCTTCTCAGGGGGCGCGAACACCGGGGAGCTGTTTTTT
CASSFSGGANTGELFF
>-|TRBJ1-2|TRBV19|-
TGTGCCAGTAGAGGGGATAACTATGGCTACACCTTC
CASRGDNYGYTF
>-|TRBJ1-1|TRBV5-5|few
TGTGCCAGCAGCTTACGGGGGACTGAAGCTTTCTTT
CASSLRGTEAFF
>TRBD2|TRBJ2-3|TRBV4-1|few
TGCGCCAGCAGTCAAGCCTTAGCGGGAGGCACAGATACGCAGTATTTT
CASSQALAGGTDTQYF
>-|TRBJ1-6|TRBV14|few
TGTGCCAGCAGCCAAGGGGACTCCCCAACACCCCTCCACTTT
CASSQGDSPTPLHF
>-|TRBJ1-5|TRBV28|large
TGTGCCAGCAGTTTCCTTGGCAGCGCGAGCAATCAGCCCCAGCATTTT
CASSFLGSASNQPQHF
>-|TRBJ2-6|TRBV2|few
TGTGCCAGCAGTTCCAATACGAGGGTCGGGGCCAACGTCCTGACTTTT
CASSSNTRVGANVLTF
>-|TRBJ1-2|TRBV11-2|few
TGTGCTTCCGGCGGGGTTACCGGGACACGGCAGGCCTATGGCTACACCTTC
CASGGVTGTRQAYGYTF
>TRBD1|TRBJ2-5|TRBV5-1|few
TGCGCCAGCAGCCGGACAGGGGCCGGTGAGACCCAGTACTTC
CASSRTGAGETQYF
>-|TRBJ1-6|TRBV19|few
TGTGCCAGTAGTACCCGGGTCAATTCACCCCTCCACTTT
CASSTRVNSPLHF
>-|TRBJ1-6|TRBV19|few
TGTACCAGTAGTATGGACCGCAATTCACCCCTCCACTTT
CTSSMDRNSPLHF
>TRBD1|TRBJ2-5|TRBV4-2|few
TGTGCCCGGAGACCGGGACAGGGGCCGGAGGAGACCCAGTACTTC
CARRPGQGPEETQYF
>TRBD1|TRBJ2-3|TRBV27|few
TGTGCCAGCAGGACAGGGTTCACAGATACGCAGTATTTT
CASRTGFTDTQYF
>-|TRBJ1-6|TRBV6-6|few
TGTGCCAGCAGACATAATTCACCCCTCCACTTT
CASRHNSPLHF
>-|TRBJ2-3|TRBV15|-
TGTGCCACCAGCAGAGACGTAGTAACAGGGTTTGGGGCTACGCAGTATTTT
CATSRDVVTGFGATQYF
>TRBD1|TRBJ1-2|TRBV30|few
TGTGCCTCGGACAGGGCAGATGGCTACACCTTC
CASDRADGYTF
>-|TRBJ1-1|TRBV15|few
TGTGCCACCACCCTTCGGACCGTGAACACTGAAGCTTTCTTT
CATTLRTVNTEAFF
>TRBD1|TRBJ1-1|TRBV28|few
TGTGCCAGCAGCACAGGACAGGGGCCTGAAGCTTTCTTT
CASSTGQGPEAFF
>TRBD1|TRBJ2-3|TRBV4-1|few
TGCGCCAGCAGCCAAAAGGGACAGGGAACAGATACGCAGTATTTT
CASSQKGQGTDTQYF
>-|TRBJ1-1|TRBV5-4|few
TGTGCCAGCACCCCAACCCAGGGATTGAACACTGAAGCTTTCTTT
CASTPTQGLNTEAFF
>-|TRBJ2-7|TRBV27|-
TGTGCCAGCAGTTTAAGGCCCACCTACGAGCAGTACTTC
CASSLRPTYEQYF
>-|TRBJ2-5|TRBV5-4|-
TGTGCCAGCAGCCTGAAGGACAGATACCAAGAGACCCAGTACTTC
CASSLKDRYQETQYF
>-|TRBJ1-5|TRBV6-6|few
TGTGCCAGCAGTCGACAAGATCAGCCCCAGCATTTT
CASSRQDQPQHF
>TRBD2|TRBJ2-7|TRBV6-6|-
TGTGCCAGCAGTTACGGGGAGGGCTACGAGCAGTACTTC
CASSYGEGYEQYF
>TRBD2|TRBJ2-1|TRBV5-1|-
TGCGCCAGCAGCTTCCTAGCGGGAGTTACCTACAATGAGCAGTTCTTC
CASSFLAGVTYNEQFF
>TRBD2|TRBJ2-3|TRBV19|-
TGTGCCAGTAGTATGCAGCGGGGGGATACGCAGTATTTT
CASSMQRGDTQYF